These 14 T cell receptor beta chains share one sample of origin, sequenced in a study of blood T cell repertoires in COVID-19. The assay was immunoSEQ multiplex PCR, and TCRdb's table has in-frame clones only and misses some. Of under 300,000 clones listed, over 65% were seen once; the top ten hold about 4.5%. Sample: peripheral blood. The source is a man aged 55 to 70 who had recovered from COVID-19.

The J gene is TRBJ2-7, the V gene TRBV11-2; a possible D gene is TRBD2 (5 bases). CDR1 is SGHAT, CDR2 FQNNGV, per germline. Trimming removed 5 bases from V and 0 bases from J, with 14 bases in between. This CDR3 spans 15 amino acids. CDR3 region: CASSPRRGLSYEQYF. The CDR3 DNA sequence: TGTGCCAGCAGCCCGCGGCGAGGACTCTCCTACGAGCAGTACTTC.

This chain links TRBV5-1 with TRBJ1-6; TRBD1 is a possible D gene (5 bases). This CDR3 contains 15 residues. The V gene lost 4 bases and the J gene lost 6 bases, with 14 bases spanning the gap. Germline CDR1 is SGHRS and CDR2 is YFSETQ. This CDR3 reads CASSRTGDLNSPLHF. CDR3 nucleotides: TGCGCCAGCAGCAGAACAGGAGATCTTAATTCACCCCTCCACTTT. Filled out from reference TRBV5-1 and TRBJ1-6, the complete variable domain reads KAGVTQTPRYLIKTRGQQVTLSCSPISGHRSVSWYQQTPGQGLQFLFEYFSETQRNKGNFPGRFSGRQFSNSRSEMNVSTLELGDSALYLCASSRTGDLNSPLHFGNGTRLTVT.

The chain joins TRBV18 to TRBJ2-5; 7 nucleotides line up with TRBD1. V trimming: 5 bases; J trimming: 5 bases; junction bases outside the gene matches: 5. Germline values: CDR1 KGHSH, CDR2 LQKENI. The CDR3 spans 13 residues. The CDR3 DNA sequence: TGTGCCAGCTCATCTGACAGGGCGGAGACCCAGTACTTC. Translation gives CASSSDRAETQYF.

In this sample, this clone turned up once. V gene TRBV15 combines with J gene TRBJ1-4; TRBD1 is a possible D gene (5 bases). V gave up 6 bases and J gave up 7 bases, with 6 bases separating them. Germline V lookup: CDR1 LNHNV, CDR2 YYDKDF (reference sequence). The CDR3 runs 11 residues. DNA of the CDR3: TGTGCCACCAGTCAGGGTGAAAAACTGTTTTTT. This sequence encodes CATSQGEKLFF. Complete variable domain (other parts from reference TRBV15 and TRBJ1-4): DAMVIQNPRYQVTQFGKPVTLSCSQTLNHNVMYWYQQKSSQAPKLLFHYYDKDFNNEADTPDNFQSRRPNTSFCFLDIRSPGLGDTAMYLCATSQGEKLFFGSGTQLSVL.

The sample holds a few counts of this clone. The chain's CDR3 is CASSPGGSGETQYF. CDR3 DNA: TGCGCCAGCAGCCCAGGGGGGAGCGGGGAGACCCAGTACTTC. The chain joins TRBV10-1 to TRBJ2-5; weak D call: TRBD1 (7 bases). The CDR3 consists of 14 residues. CDR1 and CDR2 from the germline V gene are WNHNN and SYGVQD (reference sequence). V lost 6 bases and J 5 bases, leaving 16 bases between the germline ends.

The chain joins TRBV9 to TRBJ2-7; 7 nucleotides agree with TRBD2. V shed 2 bases, J shed 6 bases, and the junction held 11 bases outside the gene matches. Germline loops: CDR1 SGDLS, CDR2 YYNGEE. The CDR3 is 15 amino acids. The CDR3 loop reads CASSVAPGLSGEQYF. As DNA, the CDR3 is TGTGCCAGCAGCGTGGCACCGGGACTATCAGGCGAGCAGTACTTC.

This chain uses TRBV4-1 with TRBJ2-1; D is uncertain. The V gene's germline CDR1 is MGHRA and CDR2 YSYEKL. This CDR3 spans 16 amino acids. The V and J ends lost 1 base and 0 bases respectively, with 10 bases between them. The CDR3 DNA is TGCGCCAGCAGCCAAGGGTCCCTGAGCTCCTACAATGAGCAGTTCTTC. This encodes CASSQGSLSSYNEQFF.

This clone was observed once. The rearrangement uses TRBV2 and TRBJ1-2; D might be TRBD1 (5 bases). This CDR3 is built from 12 residues. CDR1 is SNHLY and CDR2 is FYNNEI in the germline V gene. The V and J ends lost 7 bases and 2 bases respectively, with 8 bases between them. The chain's CDR3 is CASNDRNYGYTF. CDR3 sequence (DNA): TGTGCCAGCAACGACAGAAACTATGGCTACACCTTC.

This clone has only one observation. This chain connects TRBV27 to TRBJ2-1; D gene uncertain. CDR3 length equals 13 residues. V lost 2 bases and J 4 bases, leaving 6 bases between the germline ends. Germline assignment: CDR1 MNHEY and CDR2 SMNVEV (reference sequence). CDR3 amino acids: CASSLLVYNEQFF. The CDR3 DNA is TGTGCCAGCAGTTTACTAGTATACAATGAGCAGTTCTTC.

The rearrangement uses TRBV3-1 (or the pseudogene TRBV3-2) and TRBJ1-5; 10 nucleotides align to TRBD1. V lost 1 base to trimming and J lost 6 bases; unmatched junction nucleotides: 3. Germline CDR1 is LGHDT and CDR2 is YNNKEL (reference sequence). The length of the CDR3 is 15 residues. The CDR3 region is CASSQGQGASQPQHF. The CDR3 coding sequence is TGTGCCAGCAGCCAAGGACAGGGGGCCTCTCAGCCCCAGCATTTT.

The chain couples TRBV12-3 or TRBV12-4 to TRBJ1-1; D not resolved. V was clipped by 3 bases and J by 1 base, with 6 bases between them. The CDR3 runs 13 residues. CDR3 in DNA: TGTGCCAGCAGTTTGAACTGGAACACTGAAGCTTTCTTT. Its protein product is CASSLNWNTEAFF.

The V gene is TRBV3-1 (or the pseudogene TRBV3-2), the J gene TRBJ2-7; D perhaps matches TRBD2 (6 bases). Deletions cut 1 base from V and 1 base from J, with 14 bases between. CDR1 and CDR2 from the germline V gene are LGHDT and YNNKEL (reference sequence). This CDR3 is 16 amino acids long. The CDR3 DNA follows: TGTGCCAGCAGCCAAGCGCGAGGGACTGGGTCCTACGAGCAGTACTTC. Translation gives CASSQARGTGSYEQYF.

The chain uses TRBV7-2 and TRBJ2-2, with a weak D call TRBD2 (7 bases). Germline-derived CDR1 and CDR2 are SGHTA and FQGNSA. The CDR3 has 14 residues. Trimming left V 10 bases short and J 2 bases short, with 14 bases between. This CDR3 reads CATQRGGNTGELFF. For the CDR3, the DNA is TGTGCCACCCAGAGGGGGGGTAACACCGGGGAGCTGTTTTTT.

V gene TRBV11-2 combines with J gene TRBJ1-2; a weak D match, TRBD1 (5 bases). This CDR3 contains 14 residues. Germline loops: CDR1 SGHAT, CDR2 FQNNGV. The V end was cut by 1 base, the J end by 4 bases, with 10 bases between. CDR3 sequence (DNA): TGTGCCAGCAGCTTAGCAGGGCAGGGCTATGGCTACACCTTC. Translated: CASSLAGQGYGYTF.